This T cell receptor (beta chain) was obtained from a study of T cell responses to AZD1222 COVID-19 vaccine. Whole-study findings and limits: Repertoires were collected only later (after the peak T cell response had occurred). Spike-wide vaccine-associated CD4 TCRs dominated at 160-218 and 743-854. Elevations in Spike-specific TCR breadth and depth followed administration of two AZD1222 doses. Nearly half of spike-specific TCRs reportedly target variant regions that are unmutated in the B.1.351 and B.1.1.7 variants.

Details on this clone: Its antigen remains unknown.

Data came from immunoSEQ multiplex PCR; TCRdb stores just in-frame clones and leaves some out. The sample shows over 85,000 clones, about 90% of them seen only once. V trimming: 4 bases; J trimming: 8 bases; junction bases outside the gene matches: 12. This CDR3 region has 17 residues. The germline V gene encodes CDR1 ENHRY and CDR2 SYGVKD. This sample comprised peripheral blood, obtained 28 days after the second AZD1222 dose. The rearrangement uses TRBV10-3 and TRBJ2-1, with 12 bases fitting TRBD2. The sequence derives from an adult who received the AZD1222 COVID-19 vaccine. The CDR3 loop reads CAISGRTGTSGWDEQFF. The DNA for the CDR3 is TGTGCCATCAGTGGTAGAACCGGGACTAGCGGGTGGGATGAGCAGTTCTTC.